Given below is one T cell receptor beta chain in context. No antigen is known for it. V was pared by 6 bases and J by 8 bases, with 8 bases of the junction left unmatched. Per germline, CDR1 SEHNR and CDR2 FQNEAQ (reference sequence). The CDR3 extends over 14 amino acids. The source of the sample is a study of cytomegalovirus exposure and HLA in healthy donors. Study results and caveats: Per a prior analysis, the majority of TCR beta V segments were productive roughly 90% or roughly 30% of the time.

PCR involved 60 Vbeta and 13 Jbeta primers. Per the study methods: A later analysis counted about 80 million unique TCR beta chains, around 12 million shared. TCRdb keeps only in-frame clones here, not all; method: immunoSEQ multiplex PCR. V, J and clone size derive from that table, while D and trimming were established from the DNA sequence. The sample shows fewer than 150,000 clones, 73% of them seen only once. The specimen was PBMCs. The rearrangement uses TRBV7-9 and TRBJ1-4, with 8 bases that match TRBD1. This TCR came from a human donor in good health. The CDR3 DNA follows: TGTGCCAGCAGACCTAGACAGGGGATGGAAAAACTGTTTTTT. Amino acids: CASRPRQGMEKLFF.